Listed below are T cell receptor beta chains from one sample, sequenced in a study of beta chain features in type 1 diabetes. TCRdb keeps only in-frame clones here, not all; method: immunoSEQ multiplex PCR. The repertoire holds fewer than 300,000 clones, about a tenth seen once, with roughly 0.017% in the top ten. The specimen was naive CD4+ T cells from blood. The receptors come from a man in his thirties or forties with type 1 diabetes. Both conserved end residues are part of each CDR3. A D gene is named only where the DNA matches it firmly. Size values are once, few and many counts, or a class for expanded clones, and some rows have none.

d_call	j_call	v_call	clone_size	cdr3_aa	cdr3_nt
-	TRBJ2-7	TRBV6-1	-	CASTSYGTRGYEQYF	TGTGCCAGCACCTCTTACGGTACGCGGGGATACGAGCAGTACTTC
-	TRBJ1-5	TRBV28	few	CASSTGTSRPQHF	TGTGCCAGCAGCACAGGAACGTCGCGGCCCCAGCATTTT
-	TRBJ1-5	TRBV29-1	few	CSVGEGVGQPQHF	TGCAGCGTTGGTGAGGGAGTGGGTCAGCCCCAGCATTTT
TRBD1	TRBJ2-5	TRBV18	-	CASSTGDQETQYF	TGTGCCAGCTCCACAGGGGACCAAGAGACCCAGTACTTC
TRBD1	TRBJ2-7	TRBV28	-	CASSSPGQATYEQYF	TGTGCCAGCAGTTCACCGGGACAGGCGACCTACGAGCAGTACTTC
-	TRBJ1-1	TRBV7-2	few	CASSLERRSTEAFF	TGTGCCAGCAGCTTAGAGCGGAGGAGCACTGAAGCTTTCTTT
-	TRBJ1-1	TRBV11-2	-	CASSLAPAWSAEAFF	TGTGCCAGCAGCTTAGCTCCAGCGTGGAGTGCTGAAGCTTTCTTT
-	TRBJ2-1	TRBV2	few	CASSDGQGGSDEQFF	TGTGCCAGCAGTGACGGGCAGGGCGGATCGGATGAGCAGTTCTTC
-	TRBJ1-1	TRBV6-5	few	CASSQAPGEAFF	TGTGCCAGCAGCCAGGCCCCAGGGGAAGCTTTCTTT
TRBD2	TRBJ2-3	TRBV25-1	-	CASTRAGESDTQYF	TGTGCCAGCACACGAGCGGGGGAATCAGATACGCAGTATTTT
-	TRBJ1-1	TRBV9	-	CASSVEQGQTEAFF	TGTGCCAGCAGCGTAGAGCAGGGGCAAACTGAAGCTTTCTTT
-	TRBJ1-5	TRBV7-2	-	CASSSPPRALTRRDQPQHF	TGTGCCAGCAGCTCCCCACCCCGGGCCTTAACTAGGCGCGATCAGCCCCAGCATTTT
TRBD1	TRBJ1-5	TRBV5-1	-	CASSTTGSPNQPQHF	TGCGCCAGCAGTACGACAGGGTCCCCTAATCAGCCCCAGCATTTT
TRBD2	TRBJ2-1	TRBV7-9	few	CASSLARTRKVDEQFF	TGTGCCAGCAGCTTAGCGCGGACTAGGAAGGTTGATGAGCAGTTCTTC
TRBD1	TRBJ2-7	TRBV7-2	few	CASSFRGTDSSYEQYF	TGTGCCAGCAGCTTCCGAGGGACAGACAGCTCCTACGAGCAGTACTTC
TRBD1	TRBJ2-7	TRBV29-1	-	CSVDGSQQGEQYF	TGCAGCGTTGATGGGTCTCAACAGGGGGAGCAGTACTTC
-	TRBJ2-2	TRBV9	-	CASSVAGIGTGELFF	TGTGCCAGCAGCGTAGCGGGGATTGGCACCGGGGAGCTGTTTTTT
-	TRBJ2-7	TRBV7-2	few	CASSLESLRPTYEQYF	TGTGCCAGCAGCTTAGAAAGCCTCCGCCCCACCTACGAGCAGTACTTC
-	TRBJ1-4	TRBV7-6	few	CASSLEGGAKLFF	TGTGCCAGCAGCTTAGAAGGCGGGGCCAAACTGTTTTTT
-	TRBJ2-7	TRBV19	few	CASTRGKRIDSYEQYF	TGTGCCAGTACCCGCGGAAAACGGATTGATTCCTACGAGCAGTACTTC
-	TRBJ2-5	TRBV29-1	-	CSVGLASETQYF	TGCAGCGTTGGTCTAGCCAGCGAGACCCAGTACTTC
-	TRBJ2-1	TRBV23-1	-	CASTRVEQFF	TGCGCCAGCACCCGTGTAGAGCAGTTCTTC
-	TRBJ2-2	TRBV5-1	-	CASRAGARIGELFF	TGCGCCAGCCGTGCAGGGGCAAGGATCGGGGAGCTGTTTTTT
-	TRBJ2-5	TRBV14	-	CASSQASFGQETQYF	TGTGCCAGCAGCCAAGCCTCCTTCGGGCAAGAGACCCAGTACTTC
TRBD1	TRBJ1-1	TRBV27	few	CASSSPGGILTEAFF	TGTGCCAGCAGTTCCCCAGGGGGCATATTGACTGAAGCTTTCTTT
-	TRBJ1-1	TRBV5-6	few	CASSQDGGLNTEAFF	TGTGCCAGCAGCCAGGATGGTGGGCTTAACACTGAAGCTTTCTTT
-	TRBJ1-2	TRBV11-2	-	CASSIDRRAGYTF	TGTGCCAGCAGCATAGATAGGCGGGCTGGCTACACCTTC
TRBD1	TRBJ1-1	TRBV30	few	CAWSLPGGEAFF	TGTGCCTGGAGTCTCCCAGGGGGTGAAGCTTTCTTT
-	TRBJ1-5	TRBV7-9	-	CASSTLGDSNQPQHF	TGTGCCAGCAGTACCCTCGGGGATAGCAATCAGCCCCAGCATTTT
-	TRBJ1-2	TRBV7-2	few	CASSLRSTRVKDGYTF	TGTGCCAGCAGCTTACGGTCGACCAGGGTAAAGGATGGCTACACCTTC
-	TRBJ1-2	TRBV29-1	-	CSVQTHASYGYTF	TGCAGCGTTCAGACACACGCGTCCTATGGCTACACCTTC
-	TRBJ1-2	TRBV4-2	few	CASSRGEPSYGYTF	TGTGCCAGCAGCCGGGGCGAACCTTCCTATGGCTACACCTTC
TRBD1	TRBJ1-6	TRBV4-2	few	CASSQQGQIASPLHF	TGTGCCAGCAGCCAACAGGGACAGATTGCTTCACCCCTCCACTTT
-	TRBJ1-4	TRBV2	-	CASSEYSGLKLFF	TGTGCCAGCAGTGAATATTCGGGACTTAAACTGTTTTTT
-	TRBJ2-1	TRBV29-1	-	CSVVGRGSYNEQFF	TGCAGCGTTGTAGGCAGGGGCTCCTACAATGAGCAGTTCTTC
-	TRBJ1-4	TRBV25-1	few	CASSDAVGYEKLFF	TGTGCCAGCAGTGACGCGGTGGGTTATGAAAAACTGTTTTTT
TRBD2	TRBJ2-1	TRBV7-3	few	CASSFTSGGYNEQFF	TGTGCCAGCAGCTTCACTAGCGGGGGCTACAATGAGCAGTTCTTC
TRBD2	TRBJ2-2	TRBV19	few	CASSQGTGLAVTGELFF	TGTGCCAGTAGCCAGGGGACGGGACTAGCGGTTACCGGGGAGCTGTTTTTT
-	TRBJ2-4	TRBV2	-	CASGRREDIQYF	TGTGCCAGCGGGCGCAGGGAAGACATTCAGTACTTC
TRBD1	TRBJ2-7	TRBV9	-	CASSARQGAQGWGEEQYF	TGTGCCAGCAGCGCCCGACAGGGGGCCCAAGGATGGGGAGAGGAGCAGTACTTC
-	TRBJ2-3	TRBV6-1	-	CASSEVQGGTDTQYF	TGTGCCAGCAGTGAAGTCCAAGGGGGCACAGATACGCAGTATTTT